These 10 T cell receptor beta chains originate from one sample sequenced in a study of response to subunit inactivated influenza vaccine. In TCRdb, the RT-PCR reads were re-called with MiXCR into one record per CDR3 protein. Among hundreds of thousands of distinct CDR3 sequences listed, about 20% were seen once. The input for sequencing was PBMCs from blood, taken less than 22 months after vaccination. All receptors derive from a man in his fifties or sixties who received an inactivated influenza vaccine.

V usage is TRBV6-2 or TRBV6-3 and J usage is TRBJ1-1, with TRBD1 matching over 8 bases. Unmatched junction bases numbered 6, after V lost 2 bases and J lost 1 base. The CDR3 extends over 16 amino acids. Per germline, CDR1 MNHEY and CDR2 SVGEGT. The CDR3 is CASSYIGQGRNTEAFF. The CDR3 DNA follows: TGTGCCAGCAGTTACATAGGACAGGGAAGGAACACTGAAGCTTTCTTT.

This clonotype has more than one count but fewer than ten. This chain uses TRBV27 with TRBJ2-7; 10 bases map to TRBD1. CDR3 length equals 17 residues. CDR1 MNHEY and CDR2 SMNVEV come from the germline V gene (reference sequence). V was clipped by 2 bases and J by 2 bases; unmatched bases: 9. CDR3 sequence: CASSLAGTGEFPYEQYF. The DNA for the CDR3 is TGTGCCAGCAGTTTAGCCGGGACAGGGGAGTTTCCCTACGAGCAGTACTTC.

This clonotype has only a few counts. The chain links TRBV10-3 to TRBJ2-1; 8 bases are a match to TRBD2. The germline gives CDR1 ENHRY, CDR2 SYGVKD. The CDR3 covers 15 residues. V was clipped by 8 bases and J by 3 bases; unmatched bases: 9. The CDR3 here is CAIRGTGLDYNEQFF. For the CDR3, the DNA is TGTGCCATCCGAGGTACGGGACTAGACTACAATGAGCAGTTCTTC.

This chain connects TRBV12-3 or TRBV12-4 to TRBJ1-5; D is possibly TRBD1 (6 bases). The V gene lost 3 bases and the J gene lost 3 bases, with 12 bases spanning the gap. CDR3 length: 15 residues. Here the CDR3 reads CASSLGNRVNQPQHF. The CDR3 DNA reads TGTGCCAGCAGTTTGGGGAACAGGGTCAATCAGCCCCAGCATTTT.

This clonotype was counted between two and nine times. CDR3 coding DNA: TGTGCCAGCAGCCAAGTCTACCGGCTACCCTGGAACACTGAAGCTTTCTTT. Translating it yields CASSQVYRLPWNTEAFF. This rearrangement joins TRBV14 to TRBJ1-1; D uncertain. With 1 base removed from V and 1 base from J, the gap between germline ends came to 16 bases. The CDR3 spans 17 residues. Germline V gene lookup returns CDR1 SGHDN and CDR2 FVKESK.

The chain has TRBV5-6 and TRBJ2-7; the match to TRBD1 covers 10 bases. Trimming cost V 3 bases and J 6 bases; bases outside gene matches: 9. CDR3 length: 15 residues. Germline loops: CDR1 SGHDT, CDR2 YYEEEE. In DNA, the CDR3 is TGTGCCAGCAGCTCCCGACAGGGGGCATCGTCCGAGCAGTACTTC. The encoded protein is CASSSRQGASSEQYF. Filled out from reference TRBV5-6 and TRBJ2-7, the complete variable domain reads DAGVTQSPTHLIKTRGQQVTLRCSPKSGHDTVSWYQQALGQGPQFIFQYYEEEERQRGNFPDRFSGHQFPNYSSELNVNALLLGDSALYLCASSSRQGASSEQYFGPGTRLTVT.

The chain has TRBV12-3 or TRBV12-4 and TRBJ1-2; a weak D match, TRBD1 (6 bases). The CDR3 consists of 15 residues. The V end lost 6 bases, the J end lost 8 bases, and 22 bases lay between the germline ends. The CDR3 nucleotides read TGTGCCAGCAGCCCCAACCCCGTCCGGGGGCACGGCTACACCTTC. It encodes CASSPNPVRGHGYTF.

This chain joins TRBV29-1 and TRBJ2-1; D not certain. V was clipped by 3 bases and J by 1 base, with 13 bases between them. The germline CDR1 and CDR2 sequences are SQVTM and ANQGSEA. This CDR3 is built from 15 residues. The DNA for the CDR3 is TGCAGCGTTGACTCCCCGCTAGGGTCCTACAATGAGCAGTTCTTC. Translating gives CSVDSPLGSYNEQFF.

The chain links TRBV12-3 or TRBV12-4 to TRBJ1-1; tentative D call: TRBD1 (5 bases). V was clipped by 4 bases and J by 1 base, with 10 bases between them. The CDR3 length is 14 residues. Here the CDR3 reads CASSYSGPNTEAFF. DNA of the CDR3: TGTGCCAGCAGTTATTCGGGACCGAACACTGAAGCTTTCTTT.

V is TRBV6-2 or TRBV6-3 and J is TRBJ2-1, with 13 bases matching TRBD2. Germline-derived CDR1 and CDR2 are MNHEY and SVGEGT. Germline trimming cut 6 bases from V and 10 bases from J; bases unmatched to any gene: 9. The CDR3 is 15 amino acids. The chain's CDR3 is CASRGTSGAFWEQFF. DNA for the CDR3: TGTGCCAGCAGGGGGACTAGCGGGGCCTTCTGGGAGCAGTTCTTC.